This entry features one T cell receptor (beta chain) sequence. This record comes from a study of identical twins. There are 16 residues in the CDR3. Per the germline V gene, CDR1 is MDHEN and CDR2 is SYDVKM. Deletions cut 4 bases from V and 7 bases from J, with 20 bases between. TCRdb re-called the 5' RACE reads through MiXCR, storing one row per CDR3 protein. The data contain approximately 890,000 distinct CDR3 sequences, roughly an eighth of them singletons. These data were also filed under a second study, of yellow fever vaccine responses in identical twins.

Sequenced sample: PBMCs. The sequence derives from a woman aged 18-30 years in good health. V and J are TRBV28 and TRBJ2-1; possibly TRBD1 or TRBD2 for D (5 bases each). DNA of the CDR3: TGTGCCAGCAGTTACCCCCGGGACCCAATGTGGAATGAGCAGTTCTTC. Translated, it gives CASSYPRDPMWNEQFF.